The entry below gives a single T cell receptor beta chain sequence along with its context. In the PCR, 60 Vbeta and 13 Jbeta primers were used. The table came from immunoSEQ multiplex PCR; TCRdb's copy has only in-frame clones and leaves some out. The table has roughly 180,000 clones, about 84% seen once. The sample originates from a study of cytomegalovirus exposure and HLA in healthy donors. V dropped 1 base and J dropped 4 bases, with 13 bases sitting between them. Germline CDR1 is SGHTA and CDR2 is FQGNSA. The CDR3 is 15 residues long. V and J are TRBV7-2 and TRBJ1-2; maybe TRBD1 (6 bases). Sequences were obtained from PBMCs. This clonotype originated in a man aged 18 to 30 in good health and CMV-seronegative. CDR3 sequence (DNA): TGTGCCAGCAGCTTAGGCGCTACAGGGCCCTATGGCTACACCTTC. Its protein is CASSLGATGPYGYTF.